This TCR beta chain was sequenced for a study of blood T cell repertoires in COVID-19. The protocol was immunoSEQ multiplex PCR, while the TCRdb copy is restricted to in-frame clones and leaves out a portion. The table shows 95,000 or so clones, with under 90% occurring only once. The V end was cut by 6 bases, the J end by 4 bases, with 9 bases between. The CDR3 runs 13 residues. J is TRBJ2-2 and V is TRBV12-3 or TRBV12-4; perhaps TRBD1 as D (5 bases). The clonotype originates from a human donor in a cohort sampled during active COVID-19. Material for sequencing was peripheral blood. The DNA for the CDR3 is TGTGCCAGCAGAGATAGGGGCACCGGGGAGCTGTTTTTT. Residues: CASRDRGTGELFF.